Listed below are T cell receptor beta chains from one sample, sequenced in a study of cytomegalovirus exposure and HLA in healthy donors. Sequencing was performed with immunoSEQ multiplex PCR; in TCRdb, only in-frame clones are kept and a portion is missing. The repertoire includes approximately 270,000 clones, roughly nine tenths of them detected once, and approximately 12% sits in the top ten. The material sequenced was PBMCs. These receptors were taken from a man aged 18 to 30 in good health and CMV-seropositive. The CDR3 runs from the conserved cysteine through the conserved F or W. The order of the fields is J gene, clone size, D gene, V gene, CDR3 protein, CDR3 DNA. The D gene is left open where the match is weak. Size values are once, few and many counts, or a class for expanded clones, and some rows have none.

j_gene: TRBJ2-2; abundance: .; d_gene: .; v_gene: TRBV5-1; CDR3aa: CASSVQDGTGELFF; CDR3nt: TGCGCCAGCAGCGTCCAGGACGGCACCGGGGAGCTGTTTTTT
j_gene: TRBJ2-3; abundance: .; d_gene: .; v_gene: TRBV27; CDR3aa: CASSNLLPTESTDTQYF; CDR3nt: TGTGCCAGCAGTAACCTGTTACCGACGGAAAGCACAGATACGCAGTATTTT
j_gene: TRBJ2-7; abundance: .; d_gene: .; v_gene: TRBV12-5; CDR3aa: CASGLGPLGPLEQYF; CDR3nt: TGTGCTAGTGGTTTGGGCCCGCTGGGACCCCTCGAGCAGTACTTC
j_gene: TRBJ1-1; abundance: .; d_gene: TRBD1; v_gene: TRBV6-1; CDR3aa: CASNVDRGTEAFF; CDR3nt: TGTGCCAGCAATGTCGACAGGGGCACTGAAGCTTTCTTT
j_gene: TRBJ1-4; abundance: .; d_gene: .; v_gene: TRBV6-1; CDR3aa: CASSVGPFNEKLFF; CDR3nt: TGTGCCAGCAGTGTGGGACCGTTTAATGAAAAACTGTTTTTT
j_gene: TRBJ1-5; abundance: .; d_gene: TRBD1; v_gene: TRBV19; CDR3aa: CASSQGTGDLSRPQHF; CDR3nt: TGTGCCAGTAGCCAGGGGACAGGGGACCTTTCCCGTCCCCAGCATTTT
j_gene: TRBJ1-5; abundance: .; d_gene: TRBD1; v_gene: TRBV6-5; CDR3aa: CASSIGTGVQPQHF; CDR3nt: TGTGCCAGCAGCATCGGGACAGGGGTTCAGCCCCAGCATTTT
j_gene: TRBJ1-4; abundance: .; d_gene: .; v_gene: TRBV6-5; CDR3aa: CAAGLAEKLFF; CDR3nt: TGTGCCGCCGGGTTAGCTGAAAAACTGTTTTTT
j_gene: TRBJ1-2; abundance: few; d_gene: .; v_gene: TRBV4-3; CDR3aa: CASSQDWGEGDGYTF; CDR3nt: TGCGCCAGCAGCCAAGATTGGGGAGAAGGGGATGGCTACACCTTC
j_gene: TRBJ2-3; abundance: once; d_gene: TRBD2; v_gene: TRBV7-8; CDR3aa: CASSMRLAGSSTDTQYF; CDR3nt: TGTGCCAGCAGCATGAGACTAGCGGGCTCTAGCACAGATACGCAGTATTTT
j_gene: TRBJ2-5; abundance: .; d_gene: TRBD2; v_gene: TRBV5-4; CDR3aa: CASSLASGSRETQYF; CDR3nt: TGTGCCAGCAGCTTGGCTAGCGGGAGTAGGGAGACCCAGTACTTC
j_gene: TRBJ1-3; abundance: .; d_gene: .; v_gene: TRBV27; CDR3aa: CASSGRVGNTIYF; CDR3nt: TGTGCCAGCAGCGGACGGGTGGGAAACACCATATATTTT
j_gene: TRBJ2-7; abundance: .; d_gene: .; v_gene: TRBV19; CDR3aa: CASSLSGGSLDEQYF; CDR3nt: TGTGCCAGTAGCCTGTCGGGTGGGTCGTTGGACGAGCAGTACTTC
j_gene: TRBJ2-7; abundance: .; d_gene: TRBD2; v_gene: TRBV9; CDR3aa: CASSPGTINEQYF; CDR3nt: TGTGCCAGCAGCCCGGGGACTATAAACGAGCAGTACTTC
j_gene: TRBJ2-1; abundance: .; d_gene: .; v_gene: TRBV28; CDR3aa: CASSGGLHNEQFF; CDR3nt: TGTGCCAGTTCCGGGGGATTACACAATGAGCAGTTCTTC
j_gene: TRBJ1-2; abundance: .; d_gene: .; v_gene: TRBV28; CDR3aa: CAVSRGGYTF; CDR3nt: TGTGCCGTAAGCCGAGGGGGCTACACCTTC
j_gene: TRBJ1-5; abundance: .; d_gene: .; v_gene: TRBV10-3; CDR3aa: CAISEEGQPQHF; CDR3nt: TGTGCCATCAGTGAGGAGGGCCAGCCCCAGCATTTT
j_gene: TRBJ2-1; abundance: .; d_gene: .; v_gene: TRBV2; CDR3aa: CASSELGQGPEQFF; CDR3nt: TGTGCCAGCAGTGAATTGGGGCAAGGCCCCGAGCAGTTCTTC
j_gene: TRBJ2-7; abundance: once; d_gene: TRBD1; v_gene: TRBV18; CDR3aa: CASSPRQGATSYEQYF; CDR3nt: TGTGCCAGCTCACCCCGCCAGGGGGCCACGAGCTACGAGCAGTACTTC
j_gene: TRBJ1-5; abundance: .; d_gene: .; v_gene: TRBV6-1; CDR3aa: CASSEGPRNQPQHF; CDR3nt: TGTGCCAGCAGTGAGGGACCCCGCAATCAGCCCCAGCATTTT
j_gene: TRBJ1-2; abundance: .; d_gene: TRBD1; v_gene: TRBV19; CDR3aa: CASSLYYLTGTSSNYGYTF; CDR3nt: TGTGCCAGTAGTCTCTACTACCTGACAGGGACATCCTCCAACTATGGCTACACCTTC
j_gene: TRBJ2-3; abundance: .; d_gene: .; v_gene: TRBV5-6; CDR3aa: CASSLRFRALDTQYF; CDR3nt: TGTGCCAGCAGCTTGAGGTTCCGTGCTTTAGATACGCAGTATTTT
j_gene: TRBJ2-7; abundance: few; d_gene: TRBD1; v_gene: TRBV5-1; CDR3aa: CASRGTGVEEQYF; CDR3nt: TGCGCCAGCCGGGGGACAGGGGTTGAGGAGCAGTACTTC
j_gene: TRBJ2-7; abundance: .; d_gene: TRBD2; v_gene: TRBV4-3; CDR3aa: CASSQDSVASGSLNEQYF; CDR3nt: TGCGCCAGCAGCCAAGATTCCGTGGCTAGCGGGAGTCTGAACGAGCAGTACTTC
j_gene: TRBJ2-7; abundance: .; d_gene: .; v_gene: TRBV27; CDR3aa: CASSLSRGYEQYF; CDR3nt: TGTGCCAGCAGTTTATCGAGGGGCTACGAGCAGTACTTC
j_gene: TRBJ2-7; abundance: .; d_gene: TRBD2; v_gene: TRBV5-4; CDR3aa: CASSLAAGHSAYEQYF; CDR3nt: TGTGCCAGCAGCTTGGCAGCGGGGCATTCGGCCTACGAGCAGTACTTC
j_gene: TRBJ2-7; abundance: .; d_gene: .; v_gene: TRBV28; CDR3aa: CASTPGGASYEQYF; CDR3nt: TGTGCCAGCACCCCCGGCGGGGCCTCCTACGAGCAGTACTTC
j_gene: TRBJ1-2; abundance: .; d_gene: .; v_gene: TRBV5-1; CDR3aa: CASSSQYGTHKLYGYTF; CDR3nt: TGCGCCAGCAGCTCACAATACGGGACACACAAACTCTATGGCTACACCTTC
j_gene: TRBJ1-1; abundance: .; d_gene: .; v_gene: TRBV5-4; CDR3aa: CASSLAGSLNTEAFF; CDR3nt: TGTGCCAGCAGCTTGGCCGGCTCTCTGAACACTGAAGCTTTCTTT
j_gene: TRBJ1-2; abundance: .; d_gene: TRBD1; v_gene: TRBV5-4; CDR3aa: CASSPGQGADYGYTF; CDR3nt: TGTGCCAGCAGCCCGGGACAGGGGGCGGACTATGGCTACACCTTC
j_gene: TRBJ2-7; abundance: once; d_gene: TRBD2; v_gene: TRBV9; CDR3aa: CASSVGSGSLGEQYF; CDR3nt: TGTGCCAGCAGCGTAGGAAGCGGGAGCCTAGGCGAGCAGTACTTC
j_gene: TRBJ2-7; abundance: .; d_gene: .; v_gene: TRBV6-1; CDR3aa: CASSEIPGGRELDEQYF; CDR3nt: TGTGCCAGCAGTGAAATCCCGGGGGGCAGGGAGCTCGACGAGCAGTACTTC